Below, 20 T cell receptor beta chains from the same sample are listed, as sequenced in a study of blood T cell repertoires in COVID-19. The assay was immunoSEQ multiplex PCR, and TCRdb's table has in-frame clones only and misses some. Of more than 250,000 clones listed, 87% are singletons. Specimen: peripheral blood. All receptors derive from a man aged 45-65 years with active or convalescent COVID-19.

V is TRBV11-2 and J is TRBJ2-2, with TRBD2 matching over 8 bases. From germline, CDR1 is SGHAT and CDR2 FQNNGV. The CDR3 covers 17 residues. J lost 5 bases, V lost 0 bases, and 8 bases had no gene match. The CDR3 bases are TGTGCCAGCAGCTTAGATCTAATCGGGAGGGGGACCGGGGAGCTGTTTTTT. Amino acid sequence: CASSLDLIGRGTGELFF.

This chain joins TRBV3-1 (or the pseudogene TRBV3-2) and TRBJ1-6; D is uncertain. The germline V gene encodes CDR1 LGHDT and CDR2 YNNKEL (reference sequence). Trimming removed 3 bases from V and 7 bases from J, with 10 bases in between. This CDR3 comprises 14 residues. In nucleotides, the CDR3 is TGTGCCAGCAGCCAGGGCTCGATGAATTCACCCCTCCACTTT. It codes for CASSQGSMNSPLHF.

Points on this clone: At one end the junction does not follow the germline gene, possibly because of a read error. The chain's CDR3 is CASSPQQGNEETQYF. The CDR3 DNA is TGTGCCAGCTCGCCACAACAGGGTAATGAAGAGACCCAGTACTTC. This rearrangement joins TRBV18 to TRBJ2-5; weak D call: TRBD1 (6 bases). Germline V lookup: CDR1 KGHSH, CDR2 LQKENI. This CDR3 region has 15 residues. Filled out from reference TRBV18 and TRBJ2-5, the complete variable domain reads NAGVMQNPRHLVRRRGQEARLRCSPMKGHSHVYWYRQLPEEGLKFMVYLQKENIIDESGMPKERFSAEFPKEGPSILRIQQVVRGDSAAYFCASSPQQGNEETQYFGPGTRLLVL.

The chain combines TRBV27 with TRBJ1-5, with D tentatively TRBD1 (6 bases). The CDR3 totals 15 residues. Between the trimmed V and J ends, which lost 5 bases and 10 bases, there was a span of 21 bases. From germline, CDR1 is MNHEY and CDR2 SMNVEV (reference sequence). The CDR3 bases are TGTGCCAGCAGTCCCCGGCGTTGGGGGCCCAACCCCCAGCATTTT. Its translation: CASSPRRWGPNPQHF.

The chain carries TRBV10-3 and TRBJ1-6; D not resolved. CDR1 and CDR2 from the germline V gene are ENHRY and SYGVKD. The CDR3 is 16 residues long. The germline V and J ends were trimmed by 2 bases and 4 bases, with 12 bases remaining between them. CDR3 protein: CAISESRAGYNSPLHF. The CDR3 DNA reads TGTGCCATCAGTGAGAGTAGGGCGGGGTATAATTCACCCCTCCACTTT.

The chain carries TRBV4-2 and TRBJ2-2, with 7 bases fitting TRBD1. The CDR3 has 17 amino acids. Germline assignment: CDR1 LGHNA and CDR2 YNFKEQ. V lost 0 bases to trimming and J lost 0 bases; unmatched junction nucleotides: 4. CDR3 nucleotide sequence: TGTGCCAGCAGCCAAGACACAGGGGCCCCGAACACCGGGGAGCTGTTTTTT. Protein sequence: CASSQDTGAPNTGELFF.

The CDR3 DNA reads TGTGCCAGCAGCCCACTCCGGACAGCTGGGGCCAACGTCCTGACTTTC. This translates into CASSPLRTAGANVLTF. The rearrangement uses TRBV11-2 and TRBJ2-6; D might be TRBD1 (6 bases). V lost 5 bases and J lost 2, with 13 bases in between. Germline V gene data show CDR1 as SGHAT and CDR2 as FQNNGV. The CDR3 is 16 amino acids.

The chain uses TRBV7-9 and TRBJ2-4; the match to TRBD1 covers 7 bases. Trimming at V came to 0 bases and at J to 2 bases, leaving 4 bases not matched to a gene. Germline assignment: CDR1 SEHNR and CDR2 FQNEAQ (reference sequence). This CDR3 is 16 amino acids long. The CDR3: CASSLAQGTSKNIQYF. CDR3 nucleotides: TGTGCCAGCAGCTTAGCACAGGGGACCTCCAAAAACATTCAGTACTTC.

This chain uses TRBV12-3 or TRBV12-4 with TRBJ1-2; no clear D. The CDR3 has 11 amino acids. V lost 6 bases and J 1 base, leaving 3 bases between the germline ends. The CDR3 DNA sequence: TGTGCCAGCAGCCTTAACTATGGCTACACCTTC. This encodes CASSLNYGYTF.

The chain joins TRBV29-1 to TRBJ1-1; D is unclear. CDR3 length: 13 amino acids. Germline V gene lookup returns CDR1 SQVTM and CDR2 ANQGSEA. Between the trimmed V and J ends, which lost 7 bases and 1 base, there was a span of 13 bases. The CDR3 DNA reads TGCAGCGGAACGGACTCCTCGAACACTGAAGCTTTCTTT. As protein: CSGTDSSNTEAFF.

This rearrangement joins TRBV12-3 or TRBV12-4 to TRBJ1-4; D is undetermined. Between the trimmed V and J ends, which lost 6 bases and 7 bases, there was a span of 9 bases. The CDR3 spans 12 residues. The CDR3 region has the DNA TGTGCCAGCAGGTCACCAGGTGAAAAACTGTTTTTT. Protein: CASRSPGEKLFF.

This clone was seen a single time. CDR3 residues: CASSLAEGLYGYTF. In nucleotides, the CDR3 is TGTGCCAGCAGCTTGGCTGAGGGACTCTATGGCTACACCTTC. This rearrangement joins TRBV5-6 to TRBJ1-2; D is possibly TRBD1 (5 bases). Germline V gene lookup returns CDR1 SGHDT and CDR2 YYEEEE. V was cut by 0 bases and J by 4 bases, with 10 bases left in between. CDR3 size: 14 residues.

The sample holds one count of this clone. This sequence joins TRBV30 and TRBJ1-1; 7 bases align to TRBD1. Germline CDR1 reads GTSNPN; CDR2 reads SVGIG (reference sequence). The CDR3 length is 13 residues. Trimming removed 6 bases from V and 0 bases from J; junction bases left unmatched: 4. This CDR3 reads CACKGALNTEAFF. CDR3 in DNA: TGTGCCTGTAAGGGGGCGCTGAACACTGAAGCTTTCTTT. Full variable domain (rest looked up from reference TRBV30 and TRBJ1-1): SQTIHQWPATLVQPVGSPLSLECTVEGTSNPNLYWYRQAAGRGLQLLFYSVGIGQISSEVPQNLSASRPQDRQFILSSKKLLLSDSGFYLCACKGALNTEAFFGQGTRLTVV.

This clone was picked up one time. The V call is TRBV19, the J call TRBJ1-5, with D possibly being TRBD1 (5 bases). CDR3 length: 13 amino acids. Trimming left V 7 bases short and J 5 bases short, with 12 bases between. The germline V gene has CDR1 LNHDA and CDR2 SQIVND (reference sequence). The CDR3 DNA reads TGTGCCAGTACTTCAGGGAATTATCAGCCCCAGCATTTT. Translating it yields CASTSGNYQPQHF.

The chain combines TRBV6-5 with TRBJ1-4; 9 bases agree with TRBD1. This CDR3 region has 14 residues. The germline V gene has CDR1 MNHEY and CDR2 SVGAGI. The J segment lost 8 bases and the V segment lost 5 bases, leaving 6 bases of the junction unmatched. The CDR3 sequence is CASSRDREAEKLFF. Here the CDR3 DNA reads TGTGCCAGCAGTCGGGACAGGGAGGCAGAAAAACTGTTTTTT.

Regarding this clone: Other DNA sequences from this sample encode an identical CDR3 as well. This chain uses TRBV18 with TRBJ2-1; TRBD1 matches at 9 bases. This CDR3 spans 15 amino acids. CDR1 is KGHSH, CDR2 LQKENI, per germline. With V trimmed by 2 bases and J by 1 base, 0 bases remained unmatched. CDR3 protein: CASSPGTGSYNEQFF. CDR3 DNA: TGTGCCAGCTCACCAGGGACAGGGTCCTACAATGAGCAGTTCTTC.

This clone was seen a few times. The J gene is TRBJ1-5, the V gene TRBV28, with 8 nucleotides matching TRBD1. V shed 4 bases, J shed 11 bases, and the junction held 7 bases outside the gene matches. Germline lookup yields CDR1 MDHEN and CDR2 SYDVKM. The CDR3 sequence is 13 residues long. The DNA of the CDR3 is TGTGCCAGCAGTTGGACAGGGTTTTGGGCCCAGCATTTT. This translates into CASSWTGFWAQHF. Full variable domain (outside the CDR3, taken from reference TRBV28 and TRBJ1-5): DVKVTQSSRYLVKRTGEKVFLECVQDMDHENMFWYRQDPGLGLRLIYFSYDVKMKEKGDIPEGYSVSREKKERFSLILESASTNQTSMYLCASSWTGFWAQHFGDGTRLSIL.

This clone was counted between two and nine times. This chain uses TRBV5-1 with TRBJ2-7; possible D gene TRBD1, 6 bases. CDR3 size: 13 residues. In germline, CDR1 is SGHRS, CDR2 YFSETQ. V gave up 4 bases and J gave up 3 bases, with 11 bases separating them. This CDR3 reads CASSTGPLYEQYF. The CDR3, as DNA: TGCGCCAGCAGCACAGGGCCCCTCTACGAGCAGTACTTC. The full variable domain, in which reference TRBV5-1 and TRBJ2-7 provide the parts outside the CDR3, is KAGVTQTPRYLIKTRGQQVTLSCSPISGHRSVSWYQQTPGQGLQFLFEYFSETQRNKGNFPGRFSGRQFSNSRSEMNVSTLELGDSALYLCASSTGPLYEQYFGPGTRLTVT.

The V call is TRBV9, the J call TRBJ1-2; unclear D gene. Germline V gene sequence: CDR1 SGDLS, CDR2 YYNGEE. V dropped 1 base and J dropped 8 bases, with 6 bases sitting between them. The CDR3 length is 11 residues. CDR3 coding DNA: TGTGCCAGCAGCGTAAGGAGAGGCTACACCTTC. Translated, it gives CASSVRRGYTF.

This rearrangement joins TRBV28 to TRBJ2-2, with 8 bases fitting TRBD2. CDR1 and CDR2 (germline): MDHEN, SYDVKM. This CDR3 spans 22 amino acids. With 4 bases clipped from V and 7 bases from J, the junction kept 29 bases outside the gene matches. The CDR3 coding sequence is TGTGCCAGCAGTTCCGGGCGTGGCTTTACTTACGGGGGGGGGAGAAGGGGCGGGGAGCTGTTTTTT. Translation gives CASSSGRGFTYGGGRRGGELFF.